The clone carrying this T cell receptor (beta chain) was seen only once. Noted time point: after dendritic cell vaccination, including at tumor progression/relapse. This sample is part of a study of glioma-infiltrating T cells after dendritic cell vaccination. Generated by immunoSEQ multiplex PCR, the TCRdb table keeps only in-frame clones and is missing some. This table has about 64,000 clones, approximately 89% appearing once. CDR1 is SNHLY and CDR2 is FYNNEI in the germline V gene. Trimming at V came to 6 bases and at J to 0 bases, leaving 4 bases not matched to a gene. This CDR3 is 15 amino acids long.

V gene TRBV2 combines with J gene TRBJ1-1; TRBD1 agrees at 10 bases. Material: blood, obtained after dendritic cell vaccination. This TCR derives from a human donor with glioblastoma. The CDR3: CASRPDRGVNTEAFF. CDR3 in DNA: TGTGCCAGCAGGCCGGACAGGGGGGTGAACACTGAAGCTTTCTTT. Based on the CDR3 plus reference TRBV2 and TRBJ1-1, the full variable domain is EPEVTQTPSHQVTQMGQEVILRCVPISNHLYFYWYRQILGQKVEFLVSFYNNEISEKSEIFDDQFSVERPDGSNFTLKIRSTKLEDSAMYFCASRPDRGVNTEAFFGQGTRLTVV.